This T cell receptor beta chain was identified in a study of monozygotic twins with cystic fibrosis. Study-level results: V usage most resembled the co-twin in 13 of 16 pairs.

A note on this clone: Its specificity is not known.

Some clones are missing from TCRdb's copy, which holds only in-frame ones; the method was immunoSEQ multiplex PCR. Among 8,500 to 14,000 clones, more than 95% were seen once, and the ten largest hold around 0.9%. Source material: blood. The TCR was taken from a boy younger than 18 with cystic fibrosis.

The CDR3 spells CASSLFYSTDTQYF. DNA for the CDR3: TGTGCCAGCAGCTTATTTTACAGCACAGATACGCAGTATTTT. The chain employs TRBV7-3 and TRBJ2-3; no clear D. V was shortened by 2 bases and J by 0 bases, with 6 bases between the two germline ends. Germline lookup yields CDR1 SGHTA and CDR2 FQGTGA. This CDR3 is 14 amino acids long.